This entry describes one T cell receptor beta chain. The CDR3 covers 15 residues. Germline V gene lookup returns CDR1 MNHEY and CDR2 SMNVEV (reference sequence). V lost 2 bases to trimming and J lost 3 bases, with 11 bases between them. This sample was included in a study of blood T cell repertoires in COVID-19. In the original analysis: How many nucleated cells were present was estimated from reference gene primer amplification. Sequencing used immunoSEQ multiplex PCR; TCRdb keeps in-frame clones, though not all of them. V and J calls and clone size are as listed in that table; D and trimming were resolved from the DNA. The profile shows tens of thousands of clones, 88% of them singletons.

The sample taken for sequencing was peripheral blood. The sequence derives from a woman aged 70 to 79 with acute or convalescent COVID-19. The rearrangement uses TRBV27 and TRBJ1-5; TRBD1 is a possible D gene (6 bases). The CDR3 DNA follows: TGTGCCAGCAGTTTAGTACAGGGCATCAATCAGCCCCAGCATTTT. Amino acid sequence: CASSLVQGINQPQHF.